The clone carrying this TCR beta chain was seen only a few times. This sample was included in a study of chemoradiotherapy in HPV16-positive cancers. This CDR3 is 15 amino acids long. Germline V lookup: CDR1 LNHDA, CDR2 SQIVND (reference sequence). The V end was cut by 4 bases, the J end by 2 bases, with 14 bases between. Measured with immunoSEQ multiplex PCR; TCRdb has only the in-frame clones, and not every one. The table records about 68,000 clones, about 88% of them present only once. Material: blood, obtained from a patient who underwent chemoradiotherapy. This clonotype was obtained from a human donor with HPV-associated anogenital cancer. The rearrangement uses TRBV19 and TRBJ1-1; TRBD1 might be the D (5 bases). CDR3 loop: CASSTIQEFNTEAFF. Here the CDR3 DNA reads TGTGCCAGTAGTACGATACAGGAGTTTAACACTGAAGCTTTCTTT.